This T cell receptor beta chain is from a study of blood T cell repertoires in COVID-19. The wider study: The United States, Italy and Spain were the sources of the acute and convalescent COVID-19 samples. PBMCs, B-cell-depleted T cells, or T cells provided the cDNA or gDNA that made up the material.

Germline trimming cut 4 bases from V and 1 base from J; bases unmatched to any gene: 4. Germline V gene sequence: CDR1 ENHRY, CDR2 SYGVKD. The CDR3 is 14 residues long. One Seattle source followed patients from active infection through their disease course. Per the study methods: Reference gene primer amplification gave nucleated cell count estimates. Data came from immunoSEQ multiplex PCR; TCRdb stores just in-frame clones and leaves some out. Clone size and V and J calls were adopted from that table, with D and trimming inferred from the DNA. The data hold approximately 500,000 clones, with 89% observed a single time.

This TCR was sampled from a man between 18 and 35 years old with COVID-19, enrolled during active disease. J is TRBJ2-7 and V is TRBV10-3; TRBD2 matches 7 bases. The sample consisted of peripheral blood. The CDR3 reads CAISGGGLSYEQYF. In nucleotides, the CDR3 is TGTGCCATCAGTGGGGGGGGACTTTCCTACGAGCAGTACTTC.